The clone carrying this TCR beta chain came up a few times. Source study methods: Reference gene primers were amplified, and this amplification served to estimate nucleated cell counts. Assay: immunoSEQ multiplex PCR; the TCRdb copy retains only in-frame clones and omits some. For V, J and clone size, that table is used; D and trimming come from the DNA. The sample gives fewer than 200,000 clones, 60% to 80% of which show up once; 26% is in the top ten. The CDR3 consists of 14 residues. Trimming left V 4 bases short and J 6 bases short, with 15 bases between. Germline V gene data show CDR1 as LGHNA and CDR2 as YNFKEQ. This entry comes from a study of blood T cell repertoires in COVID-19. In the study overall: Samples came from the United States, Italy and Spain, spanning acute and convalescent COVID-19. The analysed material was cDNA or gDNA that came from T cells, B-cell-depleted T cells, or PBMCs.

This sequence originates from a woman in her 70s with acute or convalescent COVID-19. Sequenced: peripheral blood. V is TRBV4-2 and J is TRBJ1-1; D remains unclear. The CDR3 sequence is CASSPRTSLSEAFF. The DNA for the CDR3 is TGTGCCAGCAGCCCCCGGACTAGTCTCTCTGAAGCTTTCTTT.